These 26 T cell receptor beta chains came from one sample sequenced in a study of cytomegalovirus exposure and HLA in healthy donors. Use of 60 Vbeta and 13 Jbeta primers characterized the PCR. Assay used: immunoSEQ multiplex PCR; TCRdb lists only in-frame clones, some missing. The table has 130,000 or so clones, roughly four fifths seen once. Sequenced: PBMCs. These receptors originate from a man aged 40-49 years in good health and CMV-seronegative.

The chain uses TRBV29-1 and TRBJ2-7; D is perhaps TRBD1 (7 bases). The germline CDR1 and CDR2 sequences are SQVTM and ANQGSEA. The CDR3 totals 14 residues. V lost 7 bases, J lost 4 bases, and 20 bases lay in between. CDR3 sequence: CSAVQGSGPYEQYF. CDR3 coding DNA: TGCAGCGCCGTACAGGGGAGCGGGCCTTACGAGCAGTACTTC.

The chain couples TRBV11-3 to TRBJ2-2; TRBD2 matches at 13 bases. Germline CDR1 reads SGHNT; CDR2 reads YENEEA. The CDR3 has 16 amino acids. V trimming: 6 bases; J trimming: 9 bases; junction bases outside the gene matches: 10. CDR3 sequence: CASSPQGLAGVRELFF. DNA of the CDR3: TGTGCCAGCAGTCCACAAGGACTAGCGGGAGTAAGGGAGCTGTTTTTT. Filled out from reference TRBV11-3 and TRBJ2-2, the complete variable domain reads EAGVVQSPRYKIIEKKQPVAFWCNPISGHNTLYWYLQNLGQGPELLIRYENEEAVDDSQLPKDRFSAERLKGVDSTLKIQPAELGDSAVYLCASSPQGLAGVRELFFGEGSRLTVL.

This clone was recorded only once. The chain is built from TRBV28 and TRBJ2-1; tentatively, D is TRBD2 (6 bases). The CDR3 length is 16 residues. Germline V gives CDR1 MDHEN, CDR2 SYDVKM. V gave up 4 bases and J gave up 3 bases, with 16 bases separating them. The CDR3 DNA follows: TGTGCCAGCAGTTCCTCGGCGGGATCGCGCTACAATGAGCAGTTCTTC. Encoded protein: CASSSSAGSRYNEQFF.

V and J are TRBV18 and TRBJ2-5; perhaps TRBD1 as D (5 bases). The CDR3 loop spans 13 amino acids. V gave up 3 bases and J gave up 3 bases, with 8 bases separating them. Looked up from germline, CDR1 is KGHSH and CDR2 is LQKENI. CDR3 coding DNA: TGTGCCAGCTCACCCGGCAGGGAAGAGACCCAGTACTTC. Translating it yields CASSPGREETQYF.

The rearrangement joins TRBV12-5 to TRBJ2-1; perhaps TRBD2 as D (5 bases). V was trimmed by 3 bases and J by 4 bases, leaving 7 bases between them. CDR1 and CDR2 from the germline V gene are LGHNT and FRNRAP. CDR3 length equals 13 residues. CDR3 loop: CASGLSGYNEQFF. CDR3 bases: TGTGCTAGTGGTTTATCGGGATACAATGAGCAGTTCTTC.

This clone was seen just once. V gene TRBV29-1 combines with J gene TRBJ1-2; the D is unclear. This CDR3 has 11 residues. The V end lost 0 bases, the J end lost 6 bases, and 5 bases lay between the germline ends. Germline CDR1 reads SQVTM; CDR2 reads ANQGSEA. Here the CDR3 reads CSVEESDGYTF. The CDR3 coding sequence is TGCAGCGTTGAAGAATCGGATGGCTACACCTTC.

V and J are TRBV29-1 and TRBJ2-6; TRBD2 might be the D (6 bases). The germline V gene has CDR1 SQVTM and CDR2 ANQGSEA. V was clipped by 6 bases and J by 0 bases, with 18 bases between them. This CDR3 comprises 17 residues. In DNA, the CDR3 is TGCAGCGTGACGGGAGATCTACTGGCCTCTGGGGCCAACGTCCTGACTTTC. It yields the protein CSVTGDLLASGANVLTF.

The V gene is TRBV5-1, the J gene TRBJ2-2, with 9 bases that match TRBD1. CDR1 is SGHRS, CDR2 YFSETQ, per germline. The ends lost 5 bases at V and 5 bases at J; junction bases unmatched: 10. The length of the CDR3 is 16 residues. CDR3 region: CASRPRDRERTGELFF. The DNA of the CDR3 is TGCGCCAGCAGGCCCCGGGACAGGGAAAGGACCGGGGAGCTGTTTTTT.

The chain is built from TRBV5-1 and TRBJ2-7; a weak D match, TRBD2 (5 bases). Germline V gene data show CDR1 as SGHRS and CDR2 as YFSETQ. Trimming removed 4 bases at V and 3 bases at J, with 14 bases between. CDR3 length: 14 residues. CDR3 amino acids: CASSPQRAVYEQYF. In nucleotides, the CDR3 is TGCGCCAGCAGCCCACAGAGGGCGGTCTACGAGCAGTACTTC.

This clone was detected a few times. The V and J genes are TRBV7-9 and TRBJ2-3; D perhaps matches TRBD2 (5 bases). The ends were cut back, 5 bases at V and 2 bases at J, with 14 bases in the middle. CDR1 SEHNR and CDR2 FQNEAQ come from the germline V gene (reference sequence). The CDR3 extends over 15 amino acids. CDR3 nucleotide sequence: TGTGCCAGCAGCATCGGGGTCGTATACACAGATACGCAGTATTTT. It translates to CASSIGVVYTDTQYF.

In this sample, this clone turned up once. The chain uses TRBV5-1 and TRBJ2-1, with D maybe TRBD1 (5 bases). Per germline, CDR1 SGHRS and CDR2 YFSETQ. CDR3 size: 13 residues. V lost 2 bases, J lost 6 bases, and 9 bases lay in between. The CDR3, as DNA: TGCGCCAGCAGCTTCCAGGGCGCCAATGAGCAGTTCTTC. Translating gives CASSFQGANEQFF.

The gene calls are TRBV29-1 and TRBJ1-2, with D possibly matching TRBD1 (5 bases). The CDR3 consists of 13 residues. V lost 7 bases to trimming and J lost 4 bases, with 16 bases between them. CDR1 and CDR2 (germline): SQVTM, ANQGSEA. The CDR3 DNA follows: TGCAGCGCAAAACAGGAAAACTTCTATGGCTACACCTTC. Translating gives CSAKQENFYGYTF. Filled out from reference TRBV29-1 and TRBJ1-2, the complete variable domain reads SAVISQKPSRDICQRGTSLTIQCQVDSQVTMMFWYRQQPGQSLTLIATANQGSEATYESGFVIDKFPISRPNLTFSTLTVSNMSPEDSSIYLCSAKQENFYGYTFGSGTRLTVV.

The CDR3 nucleotides read TGTGCCAGCAGTTTGTCGGCGGGGGCCAGCAATCAGCCCCAGCATTTT. This translates into CASSLSAGASNQPQHF. The rearrangement links TRBV28 to TRBJ1-5; a possible D gene is TRBD1 (6 bases). Trimming took off 3 bases at V and 1 base at J, with 13 bases between the two ends. Germline loops: CDR1 MDHEN, CDR2 SYDVKM. CDR3 length: 16 residues.

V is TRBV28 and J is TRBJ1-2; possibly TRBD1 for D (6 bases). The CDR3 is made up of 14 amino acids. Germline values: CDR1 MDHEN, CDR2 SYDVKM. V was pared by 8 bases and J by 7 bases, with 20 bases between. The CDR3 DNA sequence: TGTGCCAGCTCAACCGGGGACATGCTGCGTGGCTACACCTTC. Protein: CASSTGDMLRGYTF.

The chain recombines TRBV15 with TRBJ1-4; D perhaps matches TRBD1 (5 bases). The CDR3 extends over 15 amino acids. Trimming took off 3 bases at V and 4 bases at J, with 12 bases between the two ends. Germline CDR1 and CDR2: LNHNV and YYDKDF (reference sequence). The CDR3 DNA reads TGTGCCACCAGCAGGGTCCCAGGGAATAATGAAAAACTGTTTTTT. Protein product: CATSRVPGNNEKLFF.

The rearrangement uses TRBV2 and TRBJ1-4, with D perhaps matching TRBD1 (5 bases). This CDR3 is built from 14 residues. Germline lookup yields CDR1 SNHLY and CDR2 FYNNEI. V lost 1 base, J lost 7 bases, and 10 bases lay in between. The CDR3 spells CASSEGQGGEKLFF. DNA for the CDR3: TGTGCCAGCAGTGAAGGTCAGGGAGGTGAAAAACTGTTTTTT. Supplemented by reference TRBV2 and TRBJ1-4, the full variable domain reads EPEVTQTPSHQVTQMGQEVILRCVPISNHLYFYWYRQILGQKVEFLVSFYNNEISEKSEIFDDQFSVERPDGSNFTLKIRSTKLEDSAMYFCASSEGQGGEKLFFGSGTQLSVL.

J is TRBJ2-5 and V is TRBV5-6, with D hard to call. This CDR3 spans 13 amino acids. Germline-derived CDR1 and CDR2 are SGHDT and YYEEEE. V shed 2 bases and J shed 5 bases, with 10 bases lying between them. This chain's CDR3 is CASSLANAETQYF. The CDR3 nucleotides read TGTGCCAGCAGCTTAGCTAACGCGGAGACCCAGTACTTC.

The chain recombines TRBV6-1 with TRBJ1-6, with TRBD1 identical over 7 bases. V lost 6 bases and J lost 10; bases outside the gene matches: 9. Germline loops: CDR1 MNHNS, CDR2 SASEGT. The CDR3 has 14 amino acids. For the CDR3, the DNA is TGTGCCAGCAGGCCCATAGGGGGCAAATCACCCCTCCACTTT. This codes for CASRPIGGKSPLHF.

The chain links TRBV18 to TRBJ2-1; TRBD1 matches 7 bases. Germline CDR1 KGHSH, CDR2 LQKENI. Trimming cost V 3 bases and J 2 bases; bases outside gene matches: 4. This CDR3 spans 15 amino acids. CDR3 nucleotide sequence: TGTGCCAGCTCACCTGACAGGGTCCCCTACAATGAGCAGTTCTTC. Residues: CASSPDRVPYNEQFF.

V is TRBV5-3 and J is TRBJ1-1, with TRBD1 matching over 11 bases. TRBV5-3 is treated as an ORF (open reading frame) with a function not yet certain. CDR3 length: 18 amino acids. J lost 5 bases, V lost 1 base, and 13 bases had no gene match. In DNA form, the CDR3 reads TGTGCCAGAAGCTTGATGGAGGACAGGGGGCTTGTAAATACTGAAGCTTTCTTT. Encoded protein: CARSLMEDRGLVNTEAFF.

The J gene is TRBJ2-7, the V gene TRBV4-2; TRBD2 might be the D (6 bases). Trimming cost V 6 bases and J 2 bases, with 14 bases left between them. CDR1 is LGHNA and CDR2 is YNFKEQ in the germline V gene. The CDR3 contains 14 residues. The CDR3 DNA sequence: TGTGCCAGCAGTATTTTAGCGGATGCCTACGAGCAGTACTTC. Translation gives CASSILADAYEQYF.

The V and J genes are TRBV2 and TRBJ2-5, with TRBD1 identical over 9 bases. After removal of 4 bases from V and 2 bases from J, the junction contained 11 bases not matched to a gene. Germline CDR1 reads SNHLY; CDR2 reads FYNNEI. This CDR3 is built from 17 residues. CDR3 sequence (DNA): TGTGCCAGCAGTGTATACGGGGACAGGGACGTTCAAGAGACCCAGTACTTC. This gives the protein CASSVYGDRDVQETQYF.

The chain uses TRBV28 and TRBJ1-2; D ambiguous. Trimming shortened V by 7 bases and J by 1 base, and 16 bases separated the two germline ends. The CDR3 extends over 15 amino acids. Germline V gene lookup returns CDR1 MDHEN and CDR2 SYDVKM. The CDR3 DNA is TGTGCCAGCACCGCGTCCTCCCTACTTAACTATGGCTACACCTTC. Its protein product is CASTASSLLNYGYTF.

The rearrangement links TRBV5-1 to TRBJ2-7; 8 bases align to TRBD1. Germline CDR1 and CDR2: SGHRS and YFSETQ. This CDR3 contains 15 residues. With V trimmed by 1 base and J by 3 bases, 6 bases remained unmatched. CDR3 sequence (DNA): TGCGCCAGCAGCTTGTTGACAGGGGCCTACTACGAGCAGTACTTC. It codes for CASSLLTGAYYEQYF.

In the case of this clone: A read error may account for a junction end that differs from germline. CDR3 in amino acids: CASSPSGTGANGLTF. The CDR3 bases are TGTGCCAGCAGCCCCTCGGGGACTGGGGCCAACGGCCTGACTTTC. The chain couples TRBV7-2 to TRBJ2-6, with D possibly TRBD2 on 6 matching bases. CDR1 and CDR2 from the germline V gene are SGHTA and FQGNSA. This CDR3 contains 15 residues.

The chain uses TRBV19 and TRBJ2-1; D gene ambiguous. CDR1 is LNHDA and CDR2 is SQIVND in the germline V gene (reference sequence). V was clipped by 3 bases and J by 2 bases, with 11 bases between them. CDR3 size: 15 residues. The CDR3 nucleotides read TGTGCCAGTAGTATGGCTGGCGGCCCCTACAATGAGCAGTTCTTC. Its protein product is CASSMAGGPYNEQFF.